The 8 T cell receptor beta chains presented below share a single source sample, sequenced in a study of long-term antiretroviral therapy in people with HIV. At the survey level, the v3.0 immunoSEQ assay was run. Sequencing was performed with immunoSEQ multiplex PCR; in TCRdb, only in-frame clones are kept and a portion is missing. In the table there are 15,000 to 20,000 clones, more than 65% of which are singletons. The sample consisted of unsorted PBMCs, taken at the start of antiretroviral therapy. These receptors were obtained from a man under 40 with HIV.

The genes are TRBV18 and TRBJ2-1; D not resolved. The CDR3 totals 15 residues. Germline lookup yields CDR1 KGHSH and CDR2 LQKENI. V lost 3 bases to trimming and J lost 2 bases, with 11 bases between them. The CDR3 DNA sequence: TGTGCCAGCTCACCCCAAGCCACCCCCTACAATGAGCAGTTCTTC. Its translation is CASSPQATPYNEQFF.

Concerning this clone itself: The same CDR3 is also encoded by other DNA sequences in this sample. The V and J genes are TRBV19 and TRBJ2-1; tentative D call: TRBD2 (7 bases). The V gene's germline CDR1 is LNHDA and CDR2 SQIVND (reference sequence). With 1 base removed from V and 4 bases from J, the gap between germline ends came to 11 bases. The CDR3 sequence is 15 residues long. CDR3 residues: CASSIGGGGYNEQFF. The CDR3 nucleotides read TGTGCCAGTAGTATAGGGGGGGGCGGGTACAATGAGCAGTTCTTC.

This clone was recorded a few times. V usage is TRBV15 and J usage is TRBJ1-1; no clear D gene. Germline V gene lookup returns CDR1 LNHNV and CDR2 YYDKDF (reference sequence). Trimming stripped 4 bases from V and 1 base from J, with 4 bases between. The CDR3 loop spans 12 amino acids. The CDR3 sequence: CATSTGNTEAFF. The DNA for the CDR3 is TGTGCCACCAGCACAGGGAACACTGAAGCTTTCTTT.

The chain employs TRBV18 and TRBJ2-7, with 7 bases that match TRBD2. Trimming at V came to 3 bases and at J to 2 bases, leaving 7 bases not matched to a gene. Germline V gives CDR1 KGHSH, CDR2 LQKENI. The CDR3 length is 15 residues. CDR3 in amino acids: CASSPAGLQTYEQYF. The CDR3 coding sequence is TGTGCCAGCTCACCGGCGGGACTACAAACCTACGAGCAGTACTTC.

V usage is TRBV15 and J usage is TRBJ1-5; the D gene is possibly TRBD1 (6 bases). There are 15 residues in the CDR3. Germline V gives CDR1 LNHNV, CDR2 YYDKDF (reference sequence). Trimming removed 0 bases at V and 5 bases at J, with 11 bases between. The CDR3 is CATSRDDRKDQPQHF. CDR3 sequence (DNA): TGTGCCACCAGCAGAGATGACAGGAAGGATCAGCCCCAGCATTTT.

The CDR3 loop reads CASSAVGFGGTDTEAFF. The DNA for the CDR3 is TGTGCCAGCAGCGCTGTCGGATTCGGGGGTACGGACACTGAAGCTTTCTTT. The rearrangement uses TRBV9 and TRBJ1-1; D is possibly TRBD1 (5 bases). The CDR3 spans 17 residues. Germline values: CDR1 SGDLS, CDR2 YYNGEE. Trimming left V 3 bases short and J 3 bases short, with 21 bases between.

Details on this clone: At one end the junction does not follow the germline gene, possibly because of a read error. This chain uses TRBV30 with TRBJ2-5, with D perhaps TRBD2 (6 bases). This CDR3 comprises 12 residues. Germline V gene lookup returns CDR1 GTSNPN and CDR2 SVGIG (reference sequence). As DNA, the CDR3 is TGTGCCGGGAGGACAACCGGGGAGACCCAGTACTTC. Its protein product is CAGRTTGETQYF. Together with reference TRBV30 and TRBJ2-5, the CDR3 gives the full variable domain: SQTIHQWPATLVQPVGSPLSLECTVEGTSNPNLYWYRQAAGRGLQLLFYSVGIGQISSEVPQNLSASRPQDRQFILSSKKLLLSDSGFYLCAGRTTGETQYFGPGTRLLVL.

This clone was recorded only once. This chain joins TRBV5-4 and TRBJ1-1; TRBD1 matches at 11 bases. V lost 4 bases to trimming and J lost 4 bases; unmatched junction nucleotides: 3. The CDR3 has 14 amino acids. Germline CDR1 SGHNT, CDR2 YYREEE (reference sequence). The CDR3 is CASSPGQGVTEAFF. The CDR3 bases are TGTGCCAGCAGCCCGGGACAGGGGGTCACTGAAGCTTTCTTT.